A single T cell receptor beta chain is shown here with its context. Its antigen remains unknown. The CDR3 has 12 residues. CDR1 MNHNS and CDR2 SASEGT come from the germline V gene. Trimming stripped 5 bases from V and 6 bases from J, with 11 bases between. These data belong to a study of a mutant IDH1 vaccine in newly diagnosed glioma. Documented time point: week 35, safety follow-up. Each vaccine dose was 300 ug of mutant IDH1 20-mer peptide, with topical imiquimod. The data were produced by immunoSEQ multiplex PCR, yet TCRdb's version contains in-frame clones alone and is incomplete. The top ten clones hold approximately 4.7% of a sample with tens of thousands of clones, 81% of them seen once.

The rearrangement links TRBV6-1 to TRBJ2-7; D is unclear. The source material was PBMCs, sampled from a glioma patient whose treatment included an IDH1 peptide vaccine. The clonotype was recovered from a woman aged 40 to 49 with glioma. Some clones in this sample may be carry-over from other donors' samples. The CDR3 protein is CASSRDFFEQYF. The CDR3 nucleotides read TGTGCCAGCAGTAGGGATTTTTTCGAGCAGTACTTC.